This is a list of T cell receptor beta chains from one sample in a study of cytomegalovirus exposure and HLA in healthy donors. TCRdb keeps only in-frame clones here, not all; method: immunoSEQ multiplex PCR. Here the sample spans fewer than 130,000 clones, 65% to 85% being singletons. What was sequenced was PBMCs. These receptor sequences come from a man aged 25-40 years in good health and CMV-seropositive. Both conserved end residues are part of each CDR3. Fields, in order: J gene, V gene, D gene, CDR3 protein. A D gene is named only where the DNA matches it firmly.

J gene: TRBJ2-3
V gene: TRBV27
D gene: TRBD1
CDR3 protein: CASSHRGLTNTQYF

J gene: TRBJ1-4
V gene: TRBV28
D gene: -
CDR3 protein: CASNPSGHSTKLFF

J gene: TRBJ1-2
V gene: TRBV19
D gene: -
CDR3 protein: CASRIPQGRDGYTF

J gene: TRBJ1-2
V gene: TRBV4-1
D gene: TRBD1
CDR3 protein: CASSQRDRVNGYTF

J gene: TRBJ2-7
V gene: TRBV5-8
D gene: TRBD1
CDR3 protein: CASRAKAGGSYEQYF

J gene: TRBJ2-7
V gene: TRBV7-6
D gene: TRBD2
CDR3 protein: CASSPISGVSSYEQYF

J gene: TRBJ2-5
V gene: TRBV2
D gene: TRBD1
CDR3 protein: CASSEATGGEETQYF

J gene: TRBJ1-1
V gene: TRBV6-5
D gene: -
CDR3 protein: CASSSPDTQVTEAFF

J gene: TRBJ2-7
V gene: TRBV7-2
D gene: -
CDR3 protein: CASSSGLANPREQYF

J gene: TRBJ1-2
V gene: TRBV6-1
D gene: -
CDR3 protein: CASRTQGLFYTF

J gene: TRBJ2-7
V gene: TRBV7-8
D gene: TRBD1
CDR3 protein: CASSLYGTGESYEQYF

J gene: TRBJ2-5
V gene: TRBV1
D gene: -
CDR3 protein: CTSSHASGTEETQYF

J gene: TRBJ2-7
V gene: TRBV25-1
D gene: TRBD1
CDR3 protein: CASSANSMGQGSYEQYF

J gene: TRBJ1-2
V gene: TRBV4-3
D gene: -
CDR3 protein: CASSQGLRDVYGYTF

J gene: TRBJ2-5
V gene: TRBV7-6
D gene: TRBD1
CDR3 protein: CASSPSRDRGGGETQYF

J gene: TRBJ1-5
V gene: TRBV19
D gene: -
CDR3 protein: CASSIDNLSNQPQHF

J gene: TRBJ1-2
V gene: TRBV7-2
D gene: -
CDR3 protein: CASSFRRTALYGYTF

J gene: TRBJ1-2
V gene: TRBV4-1
D gene: TRBD1
CDR3 protein: CASSQERGTGGKDGYTF

J gene: TRBJ2-7
V gene: TRBV9
D gene: TRBD1
CDR3 protein: CASSVGDRGPYEQYF

J gene: TRBJ1-5
V gene: TRBV6-5
D gene: -
CDR3 protein: CASSYSLHQPQHF

J gene: -
V gene: TRBV6-5
D gene: TRBD1
CDR3 protein: CASSYRGQGRYEQYF

J gene: TRBJ2-2
V gene: TRBV6-4
D gene: TRBD1
CDR3 protein: CASSEQGDAGELFF

J gene: TRBJ1-2
V gene: TRBV19
D gene: -
CDR3 protein: CASAQVPGGYTF

J gene: TRBJ2-7
V gene: TRBV29-1
D gene: -
CDR3 protein: CSVERGSHEQYF

J gene: TRBJ2-5
V gene: TRBV4-3
D gene: TRBD2
CDR3 protein: CASSQGGRRGGGRETQYF

J gene: TRBJ2-7
V gene: TRBV27
D gene: TRBD1
CDR3 protein: CASSLRTGSPYEQYF

J gene: TRBJ2-1
V gene: TRBV4-1
D gene: -
CDR3 protein: CASSQDRGDYNEQFF

J gene: TRBJ2-7
V gene: TRBV25-1
D gene: -
CDR3 protein: CASSDRGGYEQYF

J gene: TRBJ1-2
V gene: TRBV7-2
D gene: TRBD1
CDR3 protein: CASSLVGQSSEGYTF

J gene: TRBJ1-1
V gene: TRBV5-6
D gene: TRBD1
CDR3 protein: CASSRGTASEAFF

J gene: TRBJ2-7
V gene: TRBV5-1
D gene: -
CDR3 protein: CASSLVAGSSYEQYF

J gene: TRBJ2-3
V gene: TRBV6-5
D gene: -
CDR3 protein: CASSSTPRRRTDTQYF

J gene: TRBJ1-5
V gene: TRBV10-2
D gene: TRBD1
CDR3 protein: CASSDYRGDQPQHF

J gene: TRBJ1-4
V gene: TRBV19
D gene: -
CDR3 protein: CASTLGQGRYNEKLFF

J gene: TRBJ2-5
V gene: TRBV9
D gene: TRBD1
CDR3 protein: CASSGSGTGCETQYF

J gene: TRBJ2-5
V gene: TRBV12-5
D gene: -
CDR3 protein: CASGFGGQETQYF

J gene: TRBJ2-7
V gene: TRBV19
D gene: TRBD1
CDR3 protein: CASSIGQGDDSYEQYF

J gene: TRBJ1-5
V gene: TRBV5-8
D gene: TRBD1
CDR3 protein: CASSTDRYSNQPQHF

J gene: TRBJ2-7
V gene: TRBV19
D gene: TRBD2
CDR3 protein: CASSTSLAGANYEQYF

J gene: TRBJ1-5
V gene: TRBV19
D gene: -
CDR3 protein: CASRPTGGTQPQHF